The rows below give T cell receptor beta chains drawn from one sample of a study of cytomegalovirus exposure and HLA in healthy donors. This table comes from immunoSEQ multiplex PCR, and its TCRdb copy is limited to in-frame clones, with some not included. Of 95,000 to 150,000 clones in the sample, under 80% are singletons; the top ten hold around 30%. The sequencing sample was made of PBMCs. These receptors were collected from a man aged 60 to 75 in good health and CMV-seropositive. CDR3s include the opening cysteine and the closing phenylalanine or tryptophan. The D gene is left open where the match is weak. Clone size is given for some rows only: seen once, a few or many times, or a class if the clone is expanded.

clone size,J gene,D gene,V gene,CDR3 DNA,CDR3 protein
few,TRBJ2-5,TRBD1,TRBV12-5,TGTGCTAGTGGCCCCGGGACAGGGGCTCCGGAAGAGACCCAGTACTTC,CASGPGTGAPEETQYF
NA,TRBJ2-3,NA,TRBV5-1,TGCGCCAGCAGCTTGGGGTCCCCGAGGGATACGCAGTATTTT,CASSLGSPRDTQYF
NA,TRBJ2-1,TRBD2,TRBV5-1,TGCGCCAGCACCCCCGGAGGGAATAGCGGGGGGTTGGGGTTCTTC,CASTPGGNSGGLGFF
NA,TRBJ1-2,NA,TRBV28,TGTGCCAGCAGGTCTTTTCAGGGAAACTATGGCTACACCTTC,CASRSFQGNYGYTF
NA,TRBJ2-3,TRBD2,TRBV19,TGTGCCAGTCAGACTAGCGGGAGGGATACGCAGTATTTT,CASQTSGRDTQYF
NA,TRBJ1-2,TRBD1,TRBV15,TGTGCCACCAGCAGAGATTGGGACAGGGGATTGAGTAACTATGGCTACACCTTC,CATSRDWDRGLSNYGYTF
few,TRBJ2-7,NA,TRBV2,TGTGCCAGCAGTGTCCTAGCGACTTACGAGCAGTACTTC,CASSVLATYEQYF
NA,TRBJ1-4,NA,TRBV6-5,TGTGCCAGCAGTCCACGATGGGGGGGGGATGAAAAACTGTTTTTT,CASSPRWGGDEKLFF
NA,TRBJ1-1,TRBD1,TRBV11-2,TGTGCCAGCAGCCGAACAGGGGGCGGAACTGAAGCTTTCTTT,CASSRTGGGTEAFF
few,TRBJ2-4,NA,TRBV19,TGTGCCAGTAGTATAGAGGCAGGGCTAGCCAAAAACATTCAGTACTTC,CASSIEAGLAKNIQYF
NA,TRBJ2-5,TRBD1,TRBV7-9,TGTGCCAGCAGCTTAGGGACAGGGCGGGAGACCCAGTACTTC,CASSLGTGRETQYF
NA,TRBJ2-7,NA,TRBV28,TGTGCCAGCAGTACTACCCTCGGGACTTCGCCCCTCTACGAGCAGTACTTC,CASSTTLGTSPLYEQYF
NA,TRBJ1-2,TRBD1,TRBV11-1,TGTGCCAGCAGCTACGGACAGGGGGCTTTAGCTAACTATGGCTACACCTTC,CASSYGQGALANYGYTF
NA,TRBJ1-4,NA,TRBV4-2,TGTGCCAGCAGCCTAAATATCAGGGGAGCGGAGGCTAATGAAAAACTGTTTTTT,CASSLNIRGAEANEKLFF
NA,TRBJ1-1,NA,TRBV5-1,TGCGCCAGCAGCTTTTTCCCAGGGGTAGAGACTGAAGCTTTCTTT,CASSFFPGVETEAFF
NA,TRBJ2-3,NA,TRBV5-1,TGCGCCAGCAGCTTGGTGCCAGCAGATACGCAGTATTTT,CASSLVPADTQYF
NA,TRBJ1-1,NA,TRBV6-5,TGTGCCAGCAGTTACGGGGGGAGCCCAACCATAATTGAAGCTTTCTTT,CASSYGGSPTIIEAFF
few,TRBJ2-7,NA,TRBV6-5,TGTGCCAGCAGTTACTCGATGGCAGGGTCCGAGCAGTACTTC,CASSYSMAGSEQYF
NA,TRBJ1-2,NA,TRBV7-9,TGTGCCAGCAGCTCCATTAGTGAGACATATGGCTACACCTTC,CASSSISETYGYTF
NA,TRBJ2-5,TRBD1,TRBV5-1,TGCGCCAGCAGCTTGGAACCAGGGGGCCTTGGAGAGACCCAGTACTTC,CASSLEPGGLGETQYF
few,TRBJ1-6,NA,TRBV2,TGTGCCAGCAGTGAAGCGCTTAGTTCACCCCTCCACTTT,CASSEALSSPLHF
NA,TRBJ2-7,NA,TRBV18,TGTGCCAGCTCACCACCAGCCGAGCAGTACTTC,CASSPPAEQYF
NA,TRBJ2-7,TRBD1,TRBV27,TGTGCCAGCCTTCGGACAGGCTCCAGTAACGAGCAGTACTTC,CASLRTGSSNEQYF
NA,TRBJ1-6,TRBD1,TRBV6-1,TGTGCCAGCAGTAATGGACAGGGGTCTTCACCCCTCCACTTT,CASSNGQGSSPLHF
NA,TRBJ1-1,TRBD1,TRBV4-1,TGCGCCAGCAGCCTCGGTACAGGGGGGTTTGTGAGCACTGAAGCTTTCTTT,CASSLGTGGFVSTEAFF
NA,TRBJ2-3,NA,TRBV18,TGTGCCAGCTCACCGGGAGCAGATACGCAGTATTTT,CASSPGADTQYF
NA,TRBJ2-5,TRBD1,TRBV6-5,TGTGCCAGCAGTTACTCAAACAGGGGGCGACAGACCCAGTACTTC,CASSYSNRGRQTQYF
NA,TRBJ2-3,TRBD2,TRBV11-2,TGTGCCAGCAGCTTAGATGGCGGACTAGCGGGAGTTGATACGCAGTATTTT,CASSLDGGLAGVDTQYF
NA,TRBJ2-5,NA,TRBV6-5,TGTGCCAGCAGGGGGACTGCGCGGCAAGAGACCCAGTACTTC,CASRGTARQETQYF
few,TRBJ2-3,NA,TRBV5-1,TGCGCCAGCAGCTTGGCCAGGGGCCCCGGGCAGTATTTT,CASSLARGPGQYF
NA,TRBJ2-3,TRBD2,TRBV9,TGTGCCAGCAGCGTCGGCGGGAGTCCCGCAGATACGCAGTATTTT,CASSVGGSPADTQYF
few,TRBJ1-1,NA,TRBV29-1,TGCAGCACCTTGGGGAGGGAGGCCACTGAAGCTTTCTTT,CSTLGREATEAFF
NA,TRBJ1-2,TRBD1,TRBV5-1,TGCGCCAGCAGCTCCACGGGACAGGGGGCCGGTGGCTACACCTTC,CASSSTGQGAGGYTF
NA,TRBJ2-7,NA,TRBV5-1,TGCGCCAGCAGCTCCGACATCTTGTGGTCCGAGCAGTACTTC,CASSSDILWSEQYF
NA,TRBJ2-2,NA,TRBV9,TGTGCCAGCAGCGCCCAGGGATCGAACACCGGGGAGCTGTTTTTT,CASSAQGSNTGELFF
few,TRBJ1-1,TRBD1,TRBV6-6,TGTGCCAGCAGGCAGACAGGGAGCGATGAAGCTTTCTTT,CASRQTGSDEAFF
NA,TRBJ1-3,NA,TRBV30,TGTGCCTGGAGTGTCGGGGGTCGCGCTGGAAACACCATATATTTT,CAWSVGGRAGNTIYF
NA,TRBJ2-7,TRBD1,TRBV29-1,TGCAGCGCCTCACAGGGGGCTTCCTACGAGCAGTACTTC,CSASQGASYEQYF
NA,TRBJ1-4,TRBD1,TRBV15,TGTGCCACCAGCAGACGAGGGACAGGTAGAGAAAAACTGTTTTTT,CATSRRGTGREKLFF
NA,TRBJ2-5,NA,TRBV5-1,TGCGCCAGCAGCTTGGGGCCCCTAGAAGAGACCCAGTACTTC,CASSLGPLEETQYF
NA,TRBJ1-2,NA,TRBV7-2,TGTGCCAGCAGCTTAGCGAAGGGGTTAGGCTATGGCTACACCTTC,CASSLAKGLGYGYTF
NA,TRBJ2-3,TRBD2,TRBV5-7,TGTGCCAGCAGCGGGGGGGGTGGAACAGATACGCAGTATTTT,CASSGGGGTDTQYF
NA,TRBJ1-5,NA,TRBV18,TGTGCCAGCTCACCTCAGGGGAAGGATCAGCCCCAGCATTTT,CASSPQGKDQPQHF
once,TRBJ1-1,NA,TRBV7-9,TGTGCCAGCAGCCTTGACATGAACACTGAAGCTTTCTTT,CASSLDMNTEAFF
NA,TRBJ1-5,TRBD1,TRBV19,TGTGCCAGTAGGACCGGAGGGGGCAAGGGTCAGCCCCAGCATTTT,CASRTGGGKGQPQHF
NA,TRBJ1-2,TRBD1,TRBV28,TGTGCCAGCAGTTTAGTCGGGACAGGGTTTGGCTACACCTTC,CASSLVGTGFGYTF
NA,TRBJ2-1,NA,TRBV28,TGTGCCAGCAGTCCGATCGAAGAGGGTGAGCAGTTCTTC,CASSPIEEGEQFF
NA,TRBJ1-2,TRBD1,TRBV30,TGTGCCTGGAGCCCAGGGGGCGCGGGTTATGGCTACACCTTC,CAWSPGGAGYGYTF
NA,TRBJ2-7,NA,TRBV15,TGTGCCACCAGCAGAGGGGCGGACCAGAGGGACGAGCAGTACTTC,CATSRGADQRDEQYF
NA,TRBJ2-7,TRBD1,TRBV6-1,TGTGCCAGCAGTTATAACCCCAGGGGGCACGAGCAGTACTTC,CASSYNPRGHEQYF
NA,TRBJ2-7,NA,TRBV20-1,TGCAGTGCTTGGGGGGACGAGCAGTACTTC,CSAWGDEQYF
NA,TRBJ1-5,NA,TRBV27,TGTGCCAGCAGTTTCAGGTCTAGCAATCAGCCCCAGCATTTT,CASSFRSSNQPQHF
NA,TRBJ1-1,TRBD1,TRBV7-6,TGTGCCAGCAGCCTATCTGACAGGGGGAACACTGAAGCTTTCTTT,CASSLSDRGNTEAFF
NA,TRBJ2-3,NA,TRBV27,TGTGCCAGCAGTGTCTCGGGGGATACGCAGTATTTT,CASSVSGDTQYF
NA,TRBJ1-5,NA,TRBV19,TGTGCCAGTAGTATGCCCGACAGACAGATACCCAATCAGCCCCAGCATTTT,CASSMPDRQIPNQPQHF
few,TRBJ1-5,NA,TRBV5-1,TGCGCCAGCAGCTTGGGAGATTTTAGCAATCAGCCCCAGCATTTT,CASSLGDFSNQPQHF
NA,TRBJ2-7,TRBD1,TRBV6-6,TGTGCCAGCAACCCACTAGGGGACAGCTCCTACGAGCAGTACTTC,CASNPLGDSSYEQYF
NA,TRBJ1-1,NA,TRBV30,TGTGCCTGGATCATACAACAGGGATACACTGAAGCTTTCTTT,CAWIIQQGYTEAFF
once,TRBJ2-5,NA,TRBV19,TGTGCCAGTAGTATCCCCGGGGGATCGTCTGGGGAGACCCAGTACTTC,CASSIPGGSSGETQYF
NA,TRBJ1-6,TRBD1,TRBV7-9,TGTGCCAGCAGCTTAGTCAGGGGGCGCTTGGATTCACCCCTCCACTTT,CASSLVRGRLDSPLHF